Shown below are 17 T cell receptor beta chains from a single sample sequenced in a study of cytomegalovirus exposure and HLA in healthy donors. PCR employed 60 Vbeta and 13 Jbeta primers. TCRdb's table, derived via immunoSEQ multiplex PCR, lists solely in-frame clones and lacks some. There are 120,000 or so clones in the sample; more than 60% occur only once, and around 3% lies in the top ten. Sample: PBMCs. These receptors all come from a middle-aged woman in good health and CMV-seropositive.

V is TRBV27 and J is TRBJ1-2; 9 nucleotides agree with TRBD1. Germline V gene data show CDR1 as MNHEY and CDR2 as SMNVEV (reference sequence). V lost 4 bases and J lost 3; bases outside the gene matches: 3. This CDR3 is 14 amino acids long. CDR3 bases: TGTGCCAGCAGTTCGGGGACAGGGCACTATGGCTACACCTTC. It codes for CASSSGTGHYGYTF.

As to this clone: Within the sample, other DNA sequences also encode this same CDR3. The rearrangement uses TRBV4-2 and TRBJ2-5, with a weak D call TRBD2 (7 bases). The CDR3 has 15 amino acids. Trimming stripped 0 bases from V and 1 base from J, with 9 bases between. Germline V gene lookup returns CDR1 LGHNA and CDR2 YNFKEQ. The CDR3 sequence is CASSQERGGQETQYF. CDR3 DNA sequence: TGTGCCAGCAGCCAAGAGAGGGGGGGCCAAGAGACCCAGTACTTC.

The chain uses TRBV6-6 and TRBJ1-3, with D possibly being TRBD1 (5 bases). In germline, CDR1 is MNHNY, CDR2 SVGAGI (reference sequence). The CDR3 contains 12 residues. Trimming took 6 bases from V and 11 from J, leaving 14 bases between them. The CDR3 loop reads CASSPDSRAIYF. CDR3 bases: TGTGCCAGCAGCCCCGACAGCCGCGCCATATATTTT.

The CDR3 here is CASRGQGLGVAFF. CDR3 coding DNA: TGTGCCAGCAGGGGACAGGGACTGGGGGTAGCTTTCTTT. The chain has TRBV25-1 and TRBJ1-1, with 9 positions matching TRBD1. V dropped 6 bases and J dropped 10; count of bases not matched to a gene: 9. The CDR3 runs to 13 residues. The germline gives CDR1 MGHDK, CDR2 SYGVNS.

The CDR3 DNA reads TGCGCCAGCAGTTCCCCGGGACACCCCCAAGAGACCCAGTACTTC. It is translated as CASSSPGHPQETQYF. The chain uses TRBV10-1 and TRBJ2-5; D possibly corresponds to TRBD1 (6 bases). CDR1 is WNHNN and CDR2 is SYGVQD in the germline V gene (reference sequence). V was pared by 5 bases and J by 1 base, with 14 bases between. The CDR3 has 15 residues.

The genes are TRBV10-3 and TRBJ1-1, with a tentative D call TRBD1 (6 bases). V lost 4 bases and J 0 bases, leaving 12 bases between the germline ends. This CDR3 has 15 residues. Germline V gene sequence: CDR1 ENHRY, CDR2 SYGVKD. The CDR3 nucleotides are TGTGCCATCAGTGGGACCGGGACACTGAACACTGAAGCTTTCTTT. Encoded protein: CAISGTGTLNTEAFF.

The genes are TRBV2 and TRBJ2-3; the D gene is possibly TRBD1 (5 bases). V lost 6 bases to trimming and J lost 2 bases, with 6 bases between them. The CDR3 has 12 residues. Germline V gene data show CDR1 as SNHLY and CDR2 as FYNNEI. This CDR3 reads CASRDNTDTQYF. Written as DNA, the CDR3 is TGTGCCAGCAGGGACAACACAGATACGCAGTATTTT.

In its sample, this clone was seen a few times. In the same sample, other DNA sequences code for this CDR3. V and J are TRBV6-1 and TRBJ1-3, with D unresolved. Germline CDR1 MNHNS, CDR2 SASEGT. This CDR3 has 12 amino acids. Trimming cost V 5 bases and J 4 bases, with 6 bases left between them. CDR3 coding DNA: TGTGCCAGCAGTCCGACAGGAAACACCATATATTTT. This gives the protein CASSPTGNTIYF.

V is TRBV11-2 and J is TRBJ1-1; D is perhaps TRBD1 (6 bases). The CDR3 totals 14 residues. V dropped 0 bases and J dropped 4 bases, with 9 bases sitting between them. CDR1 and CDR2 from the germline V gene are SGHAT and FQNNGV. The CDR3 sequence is CASSLDRGTTEAFF. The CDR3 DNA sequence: TGTGCCAGCAGCTTAGATAGGGGGACCACTGAAGCTTTCTTT.

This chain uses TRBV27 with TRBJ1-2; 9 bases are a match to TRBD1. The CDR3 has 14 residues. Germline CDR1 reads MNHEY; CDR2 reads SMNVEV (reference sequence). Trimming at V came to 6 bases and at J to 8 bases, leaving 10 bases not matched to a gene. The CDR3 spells CASSQSGQGQGYTF. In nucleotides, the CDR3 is TGTGCCAGCAGCCAATCGGGACAGGGTCAAGGCTACACCTTC.

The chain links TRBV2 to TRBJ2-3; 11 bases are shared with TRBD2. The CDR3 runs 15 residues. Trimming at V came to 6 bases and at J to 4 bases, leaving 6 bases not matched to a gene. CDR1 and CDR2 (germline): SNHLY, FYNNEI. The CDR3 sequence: CASSDPGLAADTQYF. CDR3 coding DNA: TGTGCCAGCAGCGACCCGGGACTAGCGGCAGATACGCAGTATTTT.

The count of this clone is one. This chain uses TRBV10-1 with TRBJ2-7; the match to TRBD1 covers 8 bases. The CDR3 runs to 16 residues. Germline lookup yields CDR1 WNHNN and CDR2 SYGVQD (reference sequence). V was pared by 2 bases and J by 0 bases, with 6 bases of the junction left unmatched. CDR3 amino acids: CASSENRDRSSYEQYF. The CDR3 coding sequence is TGCGCCAGCAGTGAGAACCGGGACAGGAGCTCCTACGAGCAGTACTTC.

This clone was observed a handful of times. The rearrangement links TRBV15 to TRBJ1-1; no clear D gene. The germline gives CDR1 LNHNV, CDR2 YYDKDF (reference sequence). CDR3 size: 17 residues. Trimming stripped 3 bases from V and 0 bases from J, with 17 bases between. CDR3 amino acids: CATSRLEGANMNTEAFF. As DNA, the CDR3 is TGTGCCACCAGCAGGTTGGAGGGCGCAAACATGAACACTGAAGCTTTCTTT.

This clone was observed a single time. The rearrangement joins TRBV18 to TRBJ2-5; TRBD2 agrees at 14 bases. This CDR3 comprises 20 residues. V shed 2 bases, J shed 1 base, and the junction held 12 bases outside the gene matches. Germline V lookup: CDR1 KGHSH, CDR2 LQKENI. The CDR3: CASSPRLAGGRPTLQETQYF. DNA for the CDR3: TGTGCCAGCTCACCAAGACTAGCGGGAGGGAGGCCCACCCTCCAAGAGACCCAGTACTTC.

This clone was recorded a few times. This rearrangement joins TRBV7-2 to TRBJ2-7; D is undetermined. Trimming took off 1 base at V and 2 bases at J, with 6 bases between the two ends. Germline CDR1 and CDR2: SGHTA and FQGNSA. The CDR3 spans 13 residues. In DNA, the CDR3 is TGTGCCAGCAGCTTAGTTATAGCCTACGAGCAGTACTTC. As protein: CASSLVIAYEQYF.

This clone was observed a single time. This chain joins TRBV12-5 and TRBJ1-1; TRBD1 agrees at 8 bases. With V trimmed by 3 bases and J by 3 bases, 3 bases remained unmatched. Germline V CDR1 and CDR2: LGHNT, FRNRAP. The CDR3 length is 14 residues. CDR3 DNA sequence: TGTGCTAGTGGTTTAGGACAGGGCGACACTGAAGCTTTCTTT. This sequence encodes CASGLGQGDTEAFF.

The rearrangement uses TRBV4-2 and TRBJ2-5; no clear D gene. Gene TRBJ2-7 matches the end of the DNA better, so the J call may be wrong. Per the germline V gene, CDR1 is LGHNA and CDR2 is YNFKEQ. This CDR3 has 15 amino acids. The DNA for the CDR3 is TGTGCCAGCAGCCGGTTCCTCGACACCTCTTACGAGCAGTACTTC. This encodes CASSRFLDTSYEQYF.